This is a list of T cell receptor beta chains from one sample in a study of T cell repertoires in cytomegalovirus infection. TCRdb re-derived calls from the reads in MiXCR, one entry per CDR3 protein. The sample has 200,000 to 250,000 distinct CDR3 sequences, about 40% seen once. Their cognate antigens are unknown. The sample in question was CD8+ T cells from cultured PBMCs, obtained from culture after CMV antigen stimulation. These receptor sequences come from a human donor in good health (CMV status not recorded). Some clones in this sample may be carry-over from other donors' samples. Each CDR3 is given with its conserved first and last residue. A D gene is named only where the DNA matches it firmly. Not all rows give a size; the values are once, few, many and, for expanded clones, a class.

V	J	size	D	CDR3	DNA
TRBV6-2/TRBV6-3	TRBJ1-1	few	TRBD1	CASSPGQGVTEAFF	TGTGCCAGCAGTCCCGGACAGGGGGTCACTGAAGCTTTCTTT
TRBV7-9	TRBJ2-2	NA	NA	CASSLFGTGELFF	TGTGCCAGCAGCCTCTTTGGTACCGGGGAGCTGTTTTTT
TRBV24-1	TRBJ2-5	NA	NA	CATSGMTEEDTQYF	TGTGCCACCAGTGGTATGACAGAGGAAGATACGCAGTACTTC
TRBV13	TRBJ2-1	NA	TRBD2	CASSLTSGGANEQFF	TGTGCCAGCAGCTTAACCAGCGGGGGGGCAAATGAGCAGTTCTTC
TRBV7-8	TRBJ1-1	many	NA	CASSYPNLPRAEAFF	TGTGCCAGCAGCTATCCTAACCTTCCTCGGGCTGAAGCTTTCTTT
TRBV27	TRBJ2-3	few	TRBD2	CASSLSPGLAGGEVTDTQYF	TGTGCCAGCAGTTTATCGCCCGGACTAGCGGGAGGGGAGGTCACAGATACGCAGTATTTT
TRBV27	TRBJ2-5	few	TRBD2	CASSTGTSGIQETQYF	TGTGCCAGCAGTACCGGGACTAGCGGTATACAAGAGACCCAGTACTTC
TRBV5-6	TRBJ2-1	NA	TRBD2	CASSGGTSGRVYNEQFF	TGTGCCAGCAGCGGAGGGACTAGCGGGAGGGTCTACAATGAGCAGTTCTTC
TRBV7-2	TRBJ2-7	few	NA	CASSLAPSVSYEQYF	TGTGCCAGCAGCTTAGCGCCTAGCGTCTCCTACGAGCAGTACTTC
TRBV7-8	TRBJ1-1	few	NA	CASSGRGTPEVEAFF	TGTGCCAGCAGCGGCCGGGGGACCCCTGAAGTTGAAGCTTTCTTT
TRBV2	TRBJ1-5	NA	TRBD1	CASSAMGTDFSNQPQHF	TGTGCCAGCAGTGCCATGGGGACAGACTTTAGTAATCAGCCCCAGCATTTT
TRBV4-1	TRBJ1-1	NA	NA	CASKGSPNTEAFF	TGCGCCAGCAAGGGCAGCCCGAACACTGAAGCTTTCTTT
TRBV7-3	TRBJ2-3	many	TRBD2	CASSLAGSSTDTQYF	TGTGCCAGCAGTTTAGCGGGATCTAGCACAGATACGCAGTATTTT
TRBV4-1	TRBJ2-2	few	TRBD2	CASSSSGTGELFF	TGCGCCAGCTCCTCTAGCGGAACCGGGGAGCTGTTTTTT
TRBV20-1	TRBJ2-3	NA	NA	CSARAPHKFSAADTQYF	TGCAGTGCTAGAGCTCCCCACAAGTTCTCTGCTGCAGATACGCAGTATTTT
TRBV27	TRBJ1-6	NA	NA	CASSLSSLGSPLHF	TGTGCCAGCAGTTTATCGTCGCTGGGGTCACCCCTCCACTTT
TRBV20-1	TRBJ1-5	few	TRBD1	CSAWTGGLQPQHF	TGCAGTGCTTGGACAGGGGGCCTCCAGCCCCAGCATTTT
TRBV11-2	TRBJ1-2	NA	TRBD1	CASSPWDRRSTNYGYTF	TGTGCCAGCAGCCCCTGGGACAGGCGGTCGACTAACTATGGCTACACCTTC
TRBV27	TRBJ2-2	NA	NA	CASSFVRQINTGELFF	TGTGCCAGCAGTTTTGTTAGGCAGATTAACACCGGGGAGCTGTTTTTT
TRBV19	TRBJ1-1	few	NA	CASSHGSDTEAFF	TGTGCCAGTAGTCACGGGTCGGACACTGAAGCTTTCTTT
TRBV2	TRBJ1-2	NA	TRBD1	CASSEAGQPGDGYTF	TGTGCCAGCAGTGAAGCGGGACAGCCAGGGGATGGCTACACCTTC
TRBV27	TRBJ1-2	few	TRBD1	CASSPTPGQGGYTF	TGTGCCAGCAGTCCGACACCCGGACAGGGAGGCTACACCTTC
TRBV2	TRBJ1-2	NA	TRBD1	CASSGAQGAYYGYTF	TGTGCCAGCAGTGGGGCCCAGGGGGCTTACTATGGCTACACCTTC
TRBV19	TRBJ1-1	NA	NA	CASSIYGDTEAFF	TGTGCCAGTAGTATTTACGGGGACACTGAAGCTTTCTTT
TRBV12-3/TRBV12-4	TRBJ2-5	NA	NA	CASSSLLAMRETQYF	TGTGCCAGCAGTTCCCTACTGGCCATGAGGGAGACCCAGTACTTC
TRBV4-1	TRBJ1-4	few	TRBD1	CASSYRTGPNEKLFF	TGCGCCAGCAGCTACCGGACAGGGCCTAATGAAAAACTGTTTTTT
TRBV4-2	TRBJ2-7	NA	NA	CASSQDAYEQYF	TGTGCCAGCAGCCAAGATGCCTACGAGCAGTACTTC
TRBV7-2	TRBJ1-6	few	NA	CASSTQWNSPLHF	TGTGCCAGCAGCACACAGTGGAATTCACCCCTCCACTTT
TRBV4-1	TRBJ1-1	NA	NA	CASSPRTEMNTEAFF	TGCGCCAGCAGCCCCCGGACAGAAATGAACACTGAAGCTTTCTTT
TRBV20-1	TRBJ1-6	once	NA	CSARPRGSLNSPLHF	TGCAGTGCTAGACCCCGCGGGTCGCTAAATTCACCCCTCCACTTT
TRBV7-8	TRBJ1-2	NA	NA	CASSSGTYNYGYTF	TGTGCAAGCAGCTCCGGGACATATAACTATGGCTACACCTTC
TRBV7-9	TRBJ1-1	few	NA	CASSPQGPEAFF	TGTGCCAGCAGCCCCCAGGGTCCTGAAGCTTTCTTT
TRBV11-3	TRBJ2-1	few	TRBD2	CASSSAVAGDNEQFF	TGTGCCAGCAGCTCCGCGGTAGCGGGAGACAATGAGCAGTTCTTC
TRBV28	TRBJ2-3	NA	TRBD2	CASTSYGGSVYTQYF	TGTGCCAGCACCTCCTACGGCGGGAGTGTCTATACGCAGTATTTT
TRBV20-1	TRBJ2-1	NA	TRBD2	CSARDLGGRAGQFF	TGCAGTGCTAGAGATCTCGGCGGGAGGGCCGGGCAGTTCTTC
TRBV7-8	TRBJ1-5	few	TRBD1	CASSPIGQGLRPQHF	TGTGCCAGCAGCCCGATTGGACAGGGTTTACGGCCCCAGCATTTT
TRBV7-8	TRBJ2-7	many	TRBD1	CASSLGTGGNEQYF	TGTGCCAGCAGCTTAGGGACAGGGGGAAACGAGCAGTACTTC
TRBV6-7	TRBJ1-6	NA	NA	CASSYSKGDYNSPLHF	TGTGCCAGCAGTTACTCGAAGGGGGACTATAATTCACCCCTCCACTTT
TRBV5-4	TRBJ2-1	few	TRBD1	CASSIDRGSDEQFF	TGTGCCAGCAGCATAGACAGGGGTAGCGATGAGCAGTTCTTC
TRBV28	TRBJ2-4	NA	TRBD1	CASKGAGLPGDIQYF	TGTGCCAGCAAGGGGGCAGGTCTACCTGGGGACATTCAGTACTTC
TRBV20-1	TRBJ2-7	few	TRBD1	CSAWDRGLTEQYF	TGCAGTGCTTGGGACAGGGGCCTTACAGAGCAGTACTTC
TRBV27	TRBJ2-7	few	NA	CASSLVEGNEQYF	TGTGCCAGCAGTTTAGTCGAGGGGAACGAGCAGTACTTC
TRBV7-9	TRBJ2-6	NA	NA	CASSPHSFTGYSGANVLTF	TGTGCCAGCAGCCCCCATTCGTTTACAGGGTACTCTGGGGCCAACGTCCTGACTTTC
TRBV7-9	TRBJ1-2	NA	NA	CASSLMAQDLNYGYTF	TGTGCCAGCAGCTTAATGGCACAGGACCTGAACTATGGCTACACCTTC
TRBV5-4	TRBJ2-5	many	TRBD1	CASSRGQRKNQETQYF	TGTGCCAGCAGTCGGGGACAGCGGAAAAACCAAGAGACCCAGTACTTC
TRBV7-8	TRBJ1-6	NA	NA	CASSSESSRGSPLHF	TGTGCCAGCAGCTCGGAGAGCTCTCGGGGTTCACCCCTCCACTTT
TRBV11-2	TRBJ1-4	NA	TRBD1	CASSLGLSGTEFGKLFF	TGTGCCAGCAGCTTAGGCTTGTCTGGGACAGAGTTTGGAAAACTGTTTTTT
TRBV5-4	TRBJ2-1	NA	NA	CASSEGPSENEQFF	TGTGCCAGCAGCGAGGGTCCCTCAGAGAATGAGCAGTTCTTC
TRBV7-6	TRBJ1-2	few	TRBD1	CASSGTGGAGGYTF	TGTGCCAGCAGCGGGACAGGGGGCGCAGGAGGCTACACCTTC